Only one count was recorded for the clone carrying this T cell receptor beta chain. The antigen is unknown. Sampling of each patient yielded between 1 and 8 specimens, collected pretreatment and on-treatment. This specimen belongs to a study of PD-L1 blockade in urothelial cancer. Study summary: The patients had undergone anywhere from 0 to 3 prior chemotherapy regimens. Blood drawn 3 weeks (second dose) and 6 weeks after treatment start was analyzed.

The protocol was immunoSEQ multiplex PCR, while the TCRdb copy is restricted to in-frame clones and leaves out a portion. This table holds around 25,000 clones, around 90% found once. Study conclusions and caveats: Survival was better when pretreatment blood TCR clonality fell below the median.

The sample consisted of PBMCs, taken around atezolizumab (anti-PD-L1) treatment. This TCR was sampled from a man aged 50-60 years with urothelial cancer.

CDR3 sequence: CASSPKTGQGSSTYEQYF. CDR3 nucleotide sequence: TGTGCCAGCAGCCCCAAGACGGGACAGGGAAGTAGCACCTACGAGCAGTACTTC. This chain links TRBV7-9 with TRBJ2-7; 9 positions match TRBD1. The CDR3 runs 18 residues. CDR1 SEHNR and CDR2 FQNEAQ come from the germline V gene (reference sequence). The J segment lost 2 bases and the V segment lost 5 bases, leaving 16 bases of the junction unmatched.